One sample yielded the 21 T cell receptor beta chains listed below, sequenced in a study of vaccination and CD4 T cells after COVID-19. The antigens these receptors bind are not known. Once obtained from cultured CD4+ T cells, the DNA was sequenced using the Oncomine TCR Beta short-read assay. Each CDR3 protein is one row after TCRdb ran MiXCR on the PCR reads. The sample has 9,000 to 15,000 distinct CDR3 sequences, over 50% seen once. Described treatment: approximately nine-day PBMC culture with coronavirus spike peptide pools or control peptides (ViraFEST assay). Sequencing was carried out using CD4+ T cells from blood, cultured in vitro. These receptors originate from a human donor who had recovered from COVID-19.

The rearrangement uses TRBV6-2 or TRBV6-3 and TRBJ1-5, with D possibly matching TRBD1 (6 bases). The CDR3 is 13 residues long. The V gene lost 6 bases and the J gene lost 4 bases, with 10 bases spanning the gap. Germline lookup yields CDR1 MNHEY and CDR2 SVGEGT. The CDR3 region is CASRDRSNQPQHF. CDR3 DNA: TGTGCCAGCAGGGACAGATCGAATCAGCCCCAGCATTTT.

This clonotype was recorded only once. This CDR3 is CASSQRRTYEQYF. For the CDR3, the DNA is TGTGCCAGCAGCCAAAGGCGCACCTACGAGCAGTACTTC. V is TRBV3-1 and J is TRBJ2-7; D is uncertain. CDR1 and CDR2 (germline): LGHDT, YNNKEL (reference sequence). This CDR3 has 13 residues. V lost 2 bases, J lost 2 bases, and 7 bases lay in between.

The chain links TRBV7-9 to TRBJ1-1; no definite D call. CDR1 and CDR2 (germline): SEHNR, FQNEAQ (reference sequence). V shed 5 bases and J shed 2 bases, with 3 bases lying between them. This CDR3 is built from 11 residues. The CDR3 protein is CASSINTEAFF. CDR3 DNA sequence: TGTGCCAGCAGCATTAACACTGAAGCTTTCTTT. Drawing the rest from reference TRBV7-9 and TRBJ1-1, the complete variable domain is DTGVSQNPRHKITKRGQNVTFRCDPISEHNRLYWYRQTLGQGPEFLTYFQNEAQLEKSRLLSDRFSAERPKGSFSTLEIQRTEQGDSAMYLCASSINTEAFFGQGTRLTVV.

This clonotype was seen a few times. The chain couples TRBV7-2 to TRBJ1-4; 8 bases map to TRBD1. Unmatched junction bases numbered 4, after V lost 5 bases and J lost 5 bases. Germline loops: CDR1 SGHTA, CDR2 FQGNSA. The CDR3 sequence is 14 residues long. CDR3 in amino acids: CASSGQGRNEKLFF. Here the CDR3 DNA reads TGTGCCAGCAGCGGACAGGGCAGAAATGAAAAACTGTTTTTT.

V gene TRBV28 combines with J gene TRBJ2-7; TRBD1 aligns across 9 bases. Germline trimming cut 8 bases from V and 3 bases from J; bases unmatched to any gene: 11. This CDR3 comprises 15 residues. CDR1 and CDR2 from the germline V gene are MDHEN and SYDVKM. The CDR3 DNA is TGTGCCAGCGGAACCATAGGACAGGGGATCTACGAGCAGTACTTC. This codes for CASGTIGQGIYEQYF. Full variable domain (outside the CDR3, taken from reference TRBV28 and TRBJ2-7): DVKVTQSSRYLVKRTGEKVFLECVQDMDHENMFWYRQDPGLGLRLIYFSYDVKMKEKGDIPEGYSVSREKKERFSLILESASTNQTSMYLCASGTIGQGIYEQYFGPGTRLTVT.

The table lists this clonotype with a few counts. The chain is built from TRBV19 and TRBJ1-2; a weak D match, TRBD1 (6 bases). Per the germline V gene, CDR1 is LNHDA and CDR2 is SQIVND (reference sequence). Trimming took off 6 bases at V and 7 bases at J, with 24 bases between the two ends. The CDR3 is made up of 16 amino acids. In DNA, the CDR3 is TGTGCCAGTAGCTCCTCCTCGACAGGCTTTGGAGGTGGCTACACCTTC. It encodes CASSSSSTGFGGGYTF. Based on the CDR3 plus reference TRBV19 and TRBJ1-2, the full variable domain is DGGITQSPKYLFRKEGQNVTLSCEQNLNHDAMYWYRQDPGQGLRLIYYSQIVNDFQKGDIAEGYSVSREKKESFPLTVTSAQKNPTAFYLCASSSSSTGFGGGYTFGSGTRLTVV.

The chain couples TRBV12-3 or TRBV12-4 to TRBJ2-5, with a possible D match to TRBD1 (6 bases). V shed 6 bases and J shed 2 bases, with 13 bases lying between them. The CDR3 extends over 14 amino acids. This CDR3 reads CASSPGHVQETQYF. The CDR3 DNA follows: TGTGCCAGCAGCCCGGGACACGTACAAGAGACCCAGTACTTC.

The chain links TRBV27 to TRBJ2-5, with D hard to call. This CDR3 has 15 residues. The ends were cut back, 0 bases at V and 1 base at J, with 9 bases in the middle. The V gene's germline CDR1 is MNHEY and CDR2 SMNVEV (reference sequence). The CDR3 here is CASSLSGHIQETQYF. The CDR3 coding sequence is TGTGCCAGCAGTTTATCAGGGCATATCCAAGAGACCCAGTACTTC.

V gene TRBV29-1 combines with J gene TRBJ1-2; TRBD1 might be the D (6 bases). The V end was cut by 7 bases, the J end by 0 bases, with 15 bases between. CDR3 length: 14 amino acids. CDR1 and CDR2 (germline): SQVTM, ANQGSEA. The CDR3 bases are TGCAGCGCTACGAGGACAGAAGCTAACTATGGCTACACCTTC. The encoded protein is CSATRTEANYGYTF.

This clonotype was recorded a few times. The chain is built from TRBV2 and TRBJ2-3; no firm D call. This CDR3 has 13 residues. Looked up from germline, CDR1 is SNHLY and CDR2 is FYNNEI. V dropped 3 bases and J dropped 7 bases, with 11 bases sitting between them. CDR3 amino acids: CASSDAPRNTQYF. CDR3 DNA sequence: TGTGCCAGCAGTGATGCCCCTAGGAATACGCAGTATTTT.

This clonotype was picked up a small number of times. The chain carries TRBV6-1 and TRBJ2-7; D gene uncertain. V lost 4 bases and J 1 base, leaving 5 bases between the germline ends. The CDR3 is 12 amino acids. CDR1 is MNHNS and CDR2 is SASEGT in the germline V gene. The CDR3 bases are TGTGCCAGCAGTGGATCGTCCTACGAGCAGTACTTC. Translating gives CASSGSSYEQYF.

V is TRBV2 and J is TRBJ2-1; maybe TRBD2 (6 bases). Germline V gives CDR1 SNHLY, CDR2 FYNNEI. Trimming took 6 bases from V and 0 from J, leaving 6 bases between them. The CDR3 has 13 residues. The CDR3 region is CASRTSSYNEQFF. The DNA for the CDR3 is TGTGCCAGCAGGACTAGCTCCTACAATGAGCAGTTCTTC. Full variable domain (outside the CDR3, taken from reference TRBV2 and TRBJ2-1): EPEVTQTPSHQVTQMGQEVILRCVPISNHLYFYWYRQILGQKVEFLVSFYNNEISEKSEIFDDQFSVERPDGSNFTLKIRSTKLEDSAMYFCASRTSSYNEQFFGPGTRLTVL.

In its sample, this clonotype was seen a few times. The chain combines TRBV20-1 with TRBJ1-2; 8 nucleotides agree with TRBD1. With V trimmed by 6 bases and J by 5 bases, 14 bases remained unmatched. The germline V gene has CDR1 DFQATT and CDR2 SNEGSKA (reference sequence). The CDR3 consists of 15 residues. CDR3 sequence reads: CSAGFGQGAMYGYTF. CDR3 bases: TGCAGTGCGGGTTTCGGACAGGGCGCAATGTATGGCTACACCTTC.

The chain is built from TRBV6-5 and TRBJ2-2; unclear D gene. This CDR3 spans 15 amino acids. Germline V lookup: CDR1 MNHEY, CDR2 SVGAGI. V shed 4 bases and J shed 2 bases, with 11 bases lying between them. This chain's CDR3 is CASSSSDDNTGELFF. CDR3 coding DNA: TGTGCCAGCAGTTCCTCCGACGACAACACCGGGGAGCTGTTTTTT.

This chain links TRBV20-1 with TRBJ1-2; possibly TRBD1 for D (5 bases). The germline gives CDR1 DFQATT, CDR2 SNEGSKA (reference sequence). There are 12 residues in the CDR3. The CDR3 is CNPRGVDYGYTF. The CDR3 DNA follows: TGCAACCCTCGGGGGGTGGACTATGGCTACACCTTC.

This chain joins TRBV11-2 and TRBJ2-3; possibly TRBD1 or TRBD2 for D (6 bases each). The CDR3 loop spans 15 amino acids. V lost 1 base and J 1 base, leaving 9 bases between the germline ends. Germline CDR1 and CDR2: SGHAT and FQNNGV. The CDR3 DNA follows: TGTGCCAGCAGCTTAGTAGGGGGGCGCACAGATACGCAGTATTTT. It is translated as CASSLVGGRTDTQYF.

This sequence joins TRBV28 and TRBJ2-7, with a tentative D call TRBD2 (6 bases). Germline V CDR1 and CDR2: MDHEN, SYDVKM. The CDR3 sequence is 16 residues long. V dropped 3 bases and J dropped 0 bases, with 15 bases sitting between them. CDR3: CASSFRGGLTSYEQYF. Written as DNA, the CDR3 is TGTGCCAGCAGTTTCCGGGGAGGACTGACCTCCTACGAGCAGTACTTC.

The chain is built from TRBV10-3 and TRBJ2-5, with D perhaps being TRBD1 or TRBD2 (5 bases each). The V and J ends lost 4 bases and 5 bases respectively, with 14 bases between them. Germline V gene lookup returns CDR1 ENHRY and CDR2 SYGVKD. CDR3 length equals 14 residues. CDR3 in amino acids: CAISARQGRETQYF. In DNA form, the CDR3 reads TGTGCCATCAGTGCCCGTCAGGGACGGGAGACCCAGTACTTC.

The chain combines TRBV28 with TRBJ2-7; 11 bases align to TRBD2. After removal of 6 bases from V and 0 bases from J, the junction contained 1 base not matched to a gene. This CDR3 is built from 14 residues. Germline values: CDR1 MDHEN, CDR2 SYDVKM. The CDR3 loop is CASRLAGDSYEQYF. For the CDR3, the DNA is TGTGCCAGCAGACTAGCGGGAGACTCCTACGAGCAGTACTTC.

There are a few counts of this clonotype. The CDR3 bases are TGTGCCAGCAGCGTGGGACAGTACGAGCAGTACTTC. Amino acid sequence: CASSVGQYEQYF. The chain recombines TRBV7-9 with TRBJ2-7; TRBD1 matches 7 bases. V lost 5 bases and J lost 4; bases outside the gene matches: 2. CDR1 is SEHNR, CDR2 FQNEAQ, per germline (reference sequence). The CDR3 has 12 amino acids.

V and J are TRBV28 and TRBJ2-7; D is ambiguous. Germline V lookup: CDR1 MDHEN, CDR2 SYDVKM. CDR3 size: 11 residues. Trimming removed 3 bases at V and 5 bases at J, with 5 bases between. In nucleotides, the CDR3 is TGTGCCAGCAGTTTGTCCCACGAGCAGTACTTC. This gives the protein CASSLSHEQYF.